Included here is one T cell receptor beta chain sequence, with context. The authors' processing: Reference gene primer amplification in the assay estimated nucleated cell counts. Profiling relied on immunoSEQ multiplex PCR, and the TCRdb table lists in-frame clones only, not all of them. V and J calls and clone size are those listed in that table; D and trimming were worked out from the DNA. The sample lists fewer than 30,000 clones, roughly 85% occurring once. The sample is drawn from a study of blood T cell repertoires in COVID-19. Study information: Samples came from the United States, Italy and Spain, spanning acute and convalescent COVID-19. The analysed material was cDNA or gDNA that came from T cells, B-cell-depleted T cells, or PBMCs.

The receptor was isolated from a human donor in a cohort sampled during active COVID-19. Material: peripheral blood.

The CDR3 nucleotides read TGTGCCAGCAGTCGGTTTACTCAGCCCCAGCATTTT. Translation gives CASSRFTQPQHF. V and J are TRBV28 and TRBJ1-5; D unclear. Trimming left V 5 bases short and J 6 bases short, with 8 bases between. Germline CDR1 MDHEN, CDR2 SYDVKM. The CDR3 extends over 12 amino acids.